This T cell receptor (beta chain) originates from a study of blood T cell repertoires in COVID-19. The overall study: PBMCs, B-cell-depleted T cells, or T cells were the source of the cDNA or gDNA that made up the material.

V lost 5 bases to trimming and J lost 0 bases, with 13 bases between them. CDR1 is SEHNR and CDR2 is FQNEAQ in the germline V gene (reference sequence). The CDR3 spans 15 residues. Authors' analysis steps: It was from reference gene primer amplification that nucleated cell counts were estimated. The data were produced by immunoSEQ multiplex PCR, yet TCRdb's version contains in-frame clones alone and is incomplete. The DNA was the basis for D and trimming; V, J and clone size are from that table. The table includes approximately 500,000 clones, 70% to 90% detected once. The receptor was isolated from a human donor in a cohort sampled during active COVID-19. The chain links TRBV7-9 to TRBJ1-2; the D is unclear. The source material was peripheral blood. CDR3 bases: TGTGCCAGCAGCCCGCGTACGACTGCTAACTATGGCTACACCTTC. Encoded protein: CASSPRTTANYGYTF.